This passage covers 24 T cell receptor beta chains from one sample sequenced in a study of blood T cells in healthy people across ages. Through a sample-barcoded 5' primer and a J-beta primer mix, a second PCR was run for about 7 to 12 cycles. MiXCR, run by TCRdb on the 5' RACE reads, gives a single entry per CDR3 protein. The top ten clones hold roughly 13% of a sample with fewer than 950,000 distinct CDR3 sequences, around 36% of them seen once. The specimen sequenced was blood. All receptors derive from a man younger than 35 in good health.

As concerns this clonotype: This may come from a read error, since a much larger clone is one base off. The J gene is TRBJ2-7, the V gene TRBV12-3 or TRBV12-4; 8 bases align to TRBD1. This CDR3 has 20 amino acids. This CDR3 is CASSPQAVWIGQGDSYGQYF. The CDR3 DNA reads as TGTGCCAGCAGTCCCCAGGCGGTATGGATCGGACAGGGCGACTCCTACGGGCAGTACTTC.

Concerning this clonotype: A much more abundant neighbour one base away suggests this may be a read error. The DNA of the CDR3 is TGTGCCATCAGCAGCACAGGGACCCTGCAAGAGACCCAGTACTTC. Protein product: CAISSTGTLQETQYF. This rearrangement joins TRBV10-3 to TRBJ2-5; TRBD1 might be the D (6 bases). CDR3 length: 15 amino acids. Germline loops: CDR1 ENHRY, CDR2 SYGVKD. The V end was cut by 6 bases, the J end by 2 bases, with 16 bases between.

The gene calls are TRBV20-1 and TRBJ2-1; possibly TRBD1 or TRBD2 for D (5 bases each). The J call is doubtful: the DNA matches TRBJ2-7 better. Germline V gene sequence: CDR1 DFQATT, CDR2 SNEGSKA (reference sequence). This CDR3 contains 13 residues. The CDR3 is CSASRDAYNEQYF. The DNA of the CDR3 is TGCAGTGCAAGCCGGGACGCCTACAATGAGCAGTACTTC.

The chain links TRBV5-1 to TRBJ2-2, with D maybe TRBD1 (5 bases). CDR3 size: 15 residues. V was trimmed by 5 bases and J by 4 bases, leaving 15 bases between them. Germline V lookup: CDR1 SGHRS, CDR2 YFSETQ. CDR3 in amino acids: CASSETQGTTGELFF. The CDR3, as DNA: TGCGCCAGCAGTGAAACCCAGGGTACCACCGGGGAGCTGTTTTTT.

This sequence joins TRBV11-2 and TRBJ2-1; TRBD2 agrees at 8 bases. CDR1 is SGHAT, CDR2 FQNNGV, per germline. V gave up 5 bases and J gave up 4 bases; unmatched junction bases: 7. CDR3 length equals 15 residues. CDR3 protein: CASSGITGGYNEQFF. As DNA, the CDR3 is TGTGCCAGCAGCGGCATAACGGGGGGGTACAATGAGCAGTTCTTC.

The chain links TRBV12-3 or TRBV12-4 to TRBJ2-5; tentative D call: TRBD2 (6 bases). Trimming stripped 6 bases from V and 2 bases from J, with 16 bases between. This CDR3 region has 15 residues. The CDR3 sequence: CASSPNSAGQETQYF. CDR3 nucleotides: TGTGCCAGCAGCCCCAACAGCGCGGGACAAGAGACCCAGTACTTC.

The chain is built from TRBV4-1 and TRBJ2-2; possible D gene TRBD2, 6 bases. V lost 4 bases and J 1 base, leaving 13 bases between the germline ends. Germline V lookup: CDR1 MGHRA, CDR2 YSYEKL. This CDR3 is 16 amino acids long. CDR3 DNA sequence: TGCGCCAGCAGCCTTACCAGGAGGGGGAACACCGGGGAGCTGTTTTTT. This encodes CASSLTRRGNTGELFF.

This chain uses TRBV7-9 with TRBJ2-3, with no clear D. There are 15 residues in the CDR3. Trimming pared 3 bases from V and 0 bases from J, leaving 10 bases between. The germline V gene encodes CDR1 SEHNR and CDR2 FQNEAQ (reference sequence). CDR3 residues: CASSFLSPSTDTQYF. CDR3 DNA: TGTGCCAGCAGCTTTCTTTCCCCTAGCACAGATACGCAGTATTTT.

The chain carries TRBV5-1 and TRBJ2-1; D is possibly TRBD2 (6 bases). Per the germline V gene, CDR1 is SGHRS and CDR2 is YFSETQ. The CDR3 has 13 amino acids. Trimming took 0 bases from V and 14 from J, leaving 15 bases between them. The CDR3 protein is CASSLEVAVKKFF. The CDR3 nucleotides read TGCGCCAGCAGCTTGGAGGTAGCGGTTAAAAAGTTCTTC.

The sample holds many counts of this clonotype. This chain uses TRBV7-2 with TRBJ2-2, with 7 bases that match TRBD2. The CDR3 spans 17 residues. CDR1 is SGHTA and CDR2 is FQGNSA in the germline V gene. The junction had 9 bases not matched to a gene; V was cut back by 1 base and J by 4 bases. CDR3 residues: CASSLGLRRGSTGELFF. As DNA, the CDR3 is TGTGCCAGCAGCTTAGGCTTGCGGCGGGGGAGCACCGGGGAGCTGTTTTTT.

For this clonotype: A much more abundant neighbour one base away suggests this may be a read error. The chain joins TRBV20-1 to TRBJ2-1; D may match TRBD1 or TRBD2 (5 bases each). Germline V lookup: CDR1 DFQATT, CDR2 SNEGSKA (reference sequence). The CDR3 has 13 residues. V lost 6 bases, J lost 10 bases, and 19 bases lay in between. The CDR3 nucleotides read TGCAGTGCCGGCTCCCGGGACCCCTACGAGCAGTTCTTC. Its translation is CSAGSRDPYEQFF.

The rearrangement joins TRBV10-3 to TRBJ2-7, with 7 positions matching TRBD1. CDR1 ENHRY and CDR2 SYGVKD come from the germline V gene. The CDR3 is made up of 14 amino acids. Unmatched junction bases numbered 3, after V lost 3 bases and J lost 1 base. CDR3 sequence (DNA): TGTGCCATCAGTGACCCGGGACAGTCCTACGAGCAGTACTTC. It codes for CAISDPGQSYEQYF.

There are a few counts of this clonotype. The chain combines TRBV14 with TRBJ2-7; unclear D gene. With 0 bases removed from V and 5 bases from J, the gap between germline ends came to 8 bases. Germline V lookup: CDR1 SGHDN, CDR2 FVKESK. CDR3 length: 13 amino acids. The CDR3 here is CASSQDTWDEQYF. The CDR3 region has the DNA TGTGCCAGCAGCCAAGATACATGGGACGAGCAGTACTTC. The full variable domain, its missing parts supplied by reference TRBV14 and TRBJ2-7, is EAGVTQFPSHSVIEKGQTVTLRCDPISGHDNLYWYRRVMGKEIKFLLHFVKESKQDESGMPNNRFLAERTGGTYSTLKVQPAELEDSGVYFCASSQDTWDEQYFGPGTRLTVT.

In its sample, this clonotype was seen a few times. A much larger clone lies one base from this, so it may be a read error. The chain is built from TRBV20-1 and TRBJ2-7; D perhaps matches TRBD1 (5 bases). V was clipped by 6 bases and J by 1 base, with 16 bases between them. The CDR3 runs 14 residues. Germline V gene lookup returns CDR1 DFQATT and CDR2 SNEGSKA (reference sequence). DNA for the CDR3: TGCAGTGCAACCCAAGGGGCAGGATCCTACGAGCAGTACTTC. Protein: CSATQGAGSYEQYF.

This chain links TRBV9 with TRBJ2-5; possibly TRBD2 for D (6 bases). This CDR3 has 15 residues. Trimming removed 4 bases from V and 7 bases from J, with 20 bases in between. Germline V gene data show CDR1 as SGDLS and CDR2 as YYNGEE. In DNA form, the CDR3 reads TGTGCCAGCAGCATCTCCGGGACTGAGTTAGGGACCCAGTACTTC. Its translation is CASSISGTELGTQYF.

The rearrangement links TRBV27 to TRBJ2-2; D is ambiguous. Germline lookup yields CDR1 MNHEY and CDR2 SMNVEV (reference sequence). V was pared by 0 bases and J by 10 bases, with 15 bases between. The CDR3 is 15 residues long. CDR3 DNA: TGTGCCAGCAGTTTATCGATCCAATTCCTTGAGGAGCTGTTTTTT. This sequence encodes CASSLSIQFLEELFF.

There are many counts of this clonotype. This chain links TRBV20-1 with TRBJ2-5, with D possibly TRBD2 on 6 matching bases. Germline-derived CDR1 and CDR2 are DFQATT and SNEGSKA (reference sequence). The V end lost 0 bases, the J end lost 1 base, and 9 bases lay between the germline ends. The CDR3 loop spans 14 amino acids. CDR3 sequence: CSARDGLRQETQYF. The CDR3 nucleotides are TGCAGTGCTAGAGACGGACTACGCCAAGAGACCCAGTACTTC.

This clonotype was observed many times. This sequence joins TRBV12-3 or TRBV12-4 and TRBJ2-5; D possibly uses TRBD1 or TRBD2 (6 bases each). Trimming pared 6 bases from V and 2 bases from J, leaving 13 bases between. CDR3 length: 14 amino acids. CDR3 nucleotide sequence: TGTGCCAGCAGCAACCAGGGGACTCAAGAGACCCAGTACTTC. This translates into CASSNQGTQETQYF.

This clonotype was found a few times. The genes are TRBV4-3 and TRBJ2-1; 8 bases are shared with TRBD1. This CDR3 comprises 14 residues. After removal of 3 bases from V and 9 bases from J, the junction contained 7 bases not matched to a gene. Germline V lookup: CDR1 LGHNA, CDR2 YSLEER. The CDR3 DNA reads TGCGCCAGCAGCCATCCCCAGGGGGCTGGTGAGCAGTTCTTC. Residues: CASSHPQGAGEQFF.

DNA for the CDR3: TGTGCCAGCAGCTCTAACACTAGCGGGAGGGCCTTCCCCACAGATACGCAGTATTTT. It specifies CASSSNTSGRAFPTDTQYF. This rearrangement joins TRBV7-2 to TRBJ2-3; 13 nucleotides agree with TRBD2. Germline V lookup: CDR1 SGHTA, CDR2 FQGNSA. The ends lost 4 bases at V and 2 bases at J; junction bases unmatched: 12. The CDR3 contains 19 residues.

Turning to this clonotype: A much larger clone sits a single nucleotide away, making a read error possible. This sequence joins TRBV5-4 and TRBJ2-7; D call uncertain. The CDR3 is 15 residues long. V was pared by 4 bases and J by 3 bases, with 17 bases between. The germline V gene encodes CDR1 SGHNT and CDR2 YYREEE (reference sequence). The CDR3 loop is CASSPDPTRVYEQYF. The CDR3 nucleotides are TGTGCCAGCAGCCCGGACCCTACTCGGGTCTACGAGCAGTACTTC.

The rearrangement uses TRBV3-1 and TRBJ1-1; D is unresolved. This CDR3 spans 13 amino acids. Germline V gene lookup returns CDR1 LGHDT and CDR2 YNNKEL (reference sequence). The ends were cut back, 3 bases at V and 9 bases at J, with 14 bases in the middle. CDR3 protein: CASSHSSTDKAFF. The CDR3 DNA sequence: TGTGCCAGCAGCCATTCGTCGACGGATAAAGCTTTCTTT.

The chain carries TRBV6-6 and TRBJ1-2, with a possible D match to TRBD1 (5 bases). This CDR3 contains 15 residues. The V gene's germline CDR1 is MNHNY and CDR2 SVGAGI (reference sequence). Trimming stripped 4 bases from V and 3 bases from J, with 15 bases between. CDR3 coding DNA: TGTGCCAGCAGTTCAGACAGAGGCGGTGACTATGGCTACACCTTC. Its protein is CASSSDRGGDYGYTF.

This clonotype was observed a handful of times. This chain uses TRBV5-1 with TRBJ2-1; TRBD2 matches at 7 bases. Germline CDR1 and CDR2: SGHRS and YFSETQ. Trimming took 4 bases from V and 6 from J; bases not matched to a gene: 10. The length of the CDR3 is 15 residues. The CDR3 bases are TGCGCCAGCAGCACCCTAAGCGGGAACCTCAATGAGCAGTTCTTC. Protein product: CASSTLSGNLNEQFF.